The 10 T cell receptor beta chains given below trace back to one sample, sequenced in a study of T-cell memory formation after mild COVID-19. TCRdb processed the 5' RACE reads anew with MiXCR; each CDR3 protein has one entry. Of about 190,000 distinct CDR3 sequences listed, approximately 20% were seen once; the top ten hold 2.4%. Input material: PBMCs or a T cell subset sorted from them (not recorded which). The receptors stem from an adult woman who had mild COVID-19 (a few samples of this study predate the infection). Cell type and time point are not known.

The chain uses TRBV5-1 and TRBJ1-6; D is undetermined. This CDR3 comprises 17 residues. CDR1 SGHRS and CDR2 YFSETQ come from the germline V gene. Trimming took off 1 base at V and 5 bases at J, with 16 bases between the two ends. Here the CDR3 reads CASSLRLIRSNNSPLHF. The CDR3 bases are TGCGCCAGCAGCTTGCGCCTAATTAGGTCGAATAATTCACCCCTCCACTTT.

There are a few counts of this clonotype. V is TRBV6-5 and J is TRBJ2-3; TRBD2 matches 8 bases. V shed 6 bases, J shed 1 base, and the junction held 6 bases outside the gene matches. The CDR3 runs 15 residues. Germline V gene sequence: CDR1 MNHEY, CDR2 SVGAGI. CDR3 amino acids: CASRHHGGGTDTQYF. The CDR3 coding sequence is TGTGCCAGCAGACACCACGGGGGGGGCACAGATACGCAGTATTTT.

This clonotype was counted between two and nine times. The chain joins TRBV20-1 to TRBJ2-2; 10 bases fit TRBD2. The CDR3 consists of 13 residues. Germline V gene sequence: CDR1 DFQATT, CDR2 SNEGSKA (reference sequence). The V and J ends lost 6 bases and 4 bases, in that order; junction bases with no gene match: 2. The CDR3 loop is CSAAGGPTGELFF. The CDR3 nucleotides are TGCAGTGCAGCGGGGGGGCCCACCGGGGAGCTGTTTTTT.

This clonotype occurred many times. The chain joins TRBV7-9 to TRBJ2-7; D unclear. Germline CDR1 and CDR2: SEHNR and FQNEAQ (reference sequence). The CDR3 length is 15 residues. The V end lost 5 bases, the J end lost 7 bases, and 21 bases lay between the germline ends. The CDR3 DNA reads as TGTGCCAGCAGCCCTTATGCCAGGAGTCGTGAAGAGCAGTACTTC. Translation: CASSPYARSREEQYF.

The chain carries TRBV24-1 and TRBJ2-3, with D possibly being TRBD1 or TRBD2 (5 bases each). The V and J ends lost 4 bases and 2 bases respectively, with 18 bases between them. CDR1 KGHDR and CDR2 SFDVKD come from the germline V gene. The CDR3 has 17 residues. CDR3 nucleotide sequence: TGTGCCACCAGTGACCCGGGGCGAACGGGCAACACAGATACGCAGTATTTT. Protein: CATSDPGRTGNTDTQYF.

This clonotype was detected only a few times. CDR3 in amino acids: CATSRDLGGDEQYF. The DNA of the CDR3 is TGTGCCACCAGCAGAGATCTTGGGGGTGACGAGCAGTACTTC. This chain links TRBV15 with TRBJ2-7, with D possibly called TRBD1 or TRBD2 (5 bases each). The germline gives CDR1 LNHNV, CDR2 YYDKDF (reference sequence). CDR3 length equals 14 residues. V was shortened by 0 bases and J by 5 bases, with 11 bases between the two germline ends.

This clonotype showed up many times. The CDR3 here is CASSWTSGRETQYF. CDR3 DNA: TGCGCCAGCAGCTGGACTAGCGGGAGGGAGACCCAGTACTTC. The chain couples TRBV5-1 to TRBJ2-5, with 14 bases that match TRBD2. CDR3 size: 14 residues. With V trimmed by 3 bases and J by 5 bases, 0 bases remained unmatched. CDR1 is SGHRS and CDR2 is YFSETQ in the germline V gene.

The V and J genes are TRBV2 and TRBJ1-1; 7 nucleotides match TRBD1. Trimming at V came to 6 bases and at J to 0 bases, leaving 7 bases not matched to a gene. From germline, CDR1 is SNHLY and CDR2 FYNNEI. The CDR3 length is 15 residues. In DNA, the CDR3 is TGTGCCAGCAGACTGACAGGGATTTTGAACACTGAAGCTTTCTTT. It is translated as CASRLTGILNTEAFF.

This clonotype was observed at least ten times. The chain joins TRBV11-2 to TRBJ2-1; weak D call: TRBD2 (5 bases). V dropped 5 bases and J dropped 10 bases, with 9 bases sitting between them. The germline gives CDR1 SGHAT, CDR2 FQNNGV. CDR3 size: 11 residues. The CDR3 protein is CASSLAKEQFF. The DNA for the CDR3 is TGTGCCAGCAGCCTAGCAAAGGAGCAGTTCTTC.

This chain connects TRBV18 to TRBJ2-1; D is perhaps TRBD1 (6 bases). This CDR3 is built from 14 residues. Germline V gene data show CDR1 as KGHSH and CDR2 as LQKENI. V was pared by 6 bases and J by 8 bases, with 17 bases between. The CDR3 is CASSDRPRRDEQFF. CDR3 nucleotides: TGTGCCAGCTCCGACAGGCCACGACGCGATGAGCAGTTCTTC.